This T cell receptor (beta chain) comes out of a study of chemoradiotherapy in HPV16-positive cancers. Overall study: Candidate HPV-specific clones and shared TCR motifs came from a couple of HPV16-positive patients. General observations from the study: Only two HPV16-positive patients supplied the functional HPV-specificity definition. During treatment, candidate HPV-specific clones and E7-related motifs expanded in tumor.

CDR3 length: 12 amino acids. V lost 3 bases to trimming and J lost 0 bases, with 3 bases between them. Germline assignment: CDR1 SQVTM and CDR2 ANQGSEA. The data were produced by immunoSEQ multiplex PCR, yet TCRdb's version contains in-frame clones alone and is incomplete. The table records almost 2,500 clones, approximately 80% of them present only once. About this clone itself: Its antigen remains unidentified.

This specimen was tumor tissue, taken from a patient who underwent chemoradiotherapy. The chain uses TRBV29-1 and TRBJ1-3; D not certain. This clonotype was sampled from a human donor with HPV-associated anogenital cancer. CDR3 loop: CSVESSGNTIYF. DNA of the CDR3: TGCAGCGTTGAGAGCTCTGGAAACACCATATATTTT.